Below, one TCR beta chain is given with its context. The target of this receptor is not known. Per-base quality was not reported, and no clone a single base away is much larger than it. This sample is part of a study of cytomegalovirus exposure and HLA in healthy donors (TCRdb year 2017). Study-level background: An earlier analysis of 587 of the donors reported over 250 Gb of sequence data and 117 million unique TCR beta sequences obtained from some 170 million T cells. An early release that covered fewer than 750 HLA-typed donors contained around 330 gigabases of sequencing data and 65 million to 100 million unique TCR sequences. Of the 398 genotyped donors, around 81% fell in the genetic ancestry cluster associated with self-reported Caucasian donors. The study was designed to test whether signatures of past pathogen exposure could be identified by cataloging public T cell receptors. The study profiled the T cell repertoires of hundreds of subjects by immunosequencing and related them to cytomegalovirus serostatus. A separate validation cohort of about 110 different subjects was used in addition to the roughly 670-subject first cohort. High-throughput TCR immunosequencing, statistical association of individual TCRs with disease status, and machine learning were combined to predict cytomegalovirus infection status. A later analysis re-examined previously published TCR beta repertoires from about 670 donors and added high-resolution HLA genotyping to investigate patterns of TCR occurrence. Rather than using new phenotypic data, the later analysis identified candidate immune exposures from TCR beta sequences and from how often those sequences occurred across donors. An earlier analysis of 587 of the donors applied high-throughput TCR beta sequencing to assess whether each TCR beta V gene segment acted as functional or pseudogenic. Donor age, sex, ethnicity and CMV serostatus were compiled together with the repertoire data. A later genetic analysis used genome-wide SNP genotypes for about 65% of the 666 donors, treating that subset as a discovery cohort. Every repertoire in the discovery cohort had been generated on one and the same sequencing platform. Class I and class II HLA loci were covered by the typing at four-digit resolution. The number of typed donors differed by locus: about 629-630 for A, B, C, DRB1 and DQB1; some 500 for DQA1; 606 for DPA1; and about 470 for DPB1. Because of strong linkage in the cohort, roughly five DR-DQ haplotypes were treated as single units for association and clustering. Across approximately 400 genotyped donors of the cohort, an average of roughly 200,000 unique TCR beta nucleotide sequences per donor were sequenced, and around 19% of those sequences were non-productive. Results and caveats for the whole study, not just this receptor: Immune exposure information for the cohort was limited to CMV serostatus. Most CMV-associated TCR beta chains appeared to be HLA-restricted in a later analysis, and the HLA associations seemed to be driven largely by CMV exposure. HLA typing was unavailable for some donors at each locus, so association tests used only the typed subset. The study listed 150 to 200 TCR beta chains as associated with cytomegalovirus. Some IMGT-functional V segments, including TRBV6-2 and TRBV6-3, could not be distinguished by the 87-base-pair reads and were therefore excluded. Linkage disequilibrium might explain the correlated functional status among segregating V segments, but an unknown experimental factor could not be excluded. The authors suggested that the approach could potentially be extended to other disease states and immunological phenotypes. In a later analysis, TCR association rates were found to vary across HLA loci, with the most associated TCRs seen for DRB1 alleles and the fewest for HLA-C alleles. A few of the identified cytomegalovirus-associated TCR beta chains were confirmed in vitro to be specific for cytomegalovirus antigens. In a later analysis, several top co-occurrence clusters were reported to appear linked to parvovirus B19, influenza, CMV and Epstein-Barr virus. Most TCR sequences were seen in very few donors, while some public TCRs were found in many individuals. A further reported finding was that TCR beta sequences accurately predicted the HLA-A and HLA-B alleles for most subjects in the first cohort. Sequencing depth was assumed to be roughly uniform across donors in the presence/absence analyses, though that assumption may not hold. In a later genetic analysis, a missense DCLRE1C variant was associated with V-gene and J-gene trimming of TCR beta chains, and the association was replicated in an independent cohort. A later analysis associated about 17,000 TCR beta sequences with specific HLA alleles at a false discovery rate of 0.05. In an earlier analysis of roughly 500 of the donors, most TCR beta V segments appeared in productive rearrangements about 87% or about 30% of the time, broadly matching IMGT annotations. Strong co-occurrence of HLA alleles, especially DR and DQ, made assigning TCR associations to individual alleles difficult. A group of highly shared sequence variants was considered likely to be a technical artifact of the sequencing pipeline. The earlier analysis of 450 to 700 of the donors excluded roughly 17 rarely observed V segments, including chromosome 9 orphons, because counts were too low. In a later genetic analysis, fewer N-insertions in productive TCRs were reported among donors in an Asian-associated ancestry cluster than the approximately 670-donor mean. In this cohort, only TCR beta chains were sequenced, and detectable features were limited by the absence of alpha or paired-chain data. The classifier was reported to diagnose cytomegalovirus status with high specificity and sensitivity in both the original cohort and the validation cohort. Compared with equally common non-associated chains, HLA-associated TCR beta chains in a later analysis were more clonally expanded and had lower generation probabilities.

The germline V gene (reference sequence) sets CDR1 to MNHEY and CDR2 to SMNVEV. For this chain, trimming is 6 bases at the V end and 6 bases at the J end, and the number of junction bases without a gene match is 11. The CDR3 sequence holds 16 residues, the cysteine and phenylalanine included. Only CDR3 DNA remains: 48 bases, in frame from the first base. Libraries were made using the immunoSEQ multiplex PCR assay. For the multiplex PCR, a mixture combining 60 forward primers for TCR Vbeta segments and 13 reverse primers for TCR Jbeta segments was used. The CDR3 region of rearranged TCR beta genes was amplified from genomic DNA by a multiplex PCR assay. The amplified TCR beta libraries were sequenced on the Illumina HiSeq System as 87-base-pair reads. The authors' analysis ran thus. Across the roughly 640 repertoires, a later analysis counted 60 million to 90 million unique TCR beta chains, around 11 million of which were shared by at least two donors. To remove PCR and sequencing errors, raw reads were error-corrected and collapsed into unique sequences using a nearest-neighbor algorithm that merged closely related sequences. V, D and J gene segments were assigned by aligning CDR3 sequences to IMGT reference sequences. For a sequence to be retained, a match of at least six nucleotides to both a V gene segment and a J gene segment was required. Rearrangements were classified as productive when the CDR3 lacked stop codons and remained in frame with V and J, and all other rearrangements were classified as non-productive. Following IMGT convention, CDR3 was defined as the stretch from the second conserved V-encoded cysteine up to the conserved J-encoded phenylalanine. The earlier analysis of 587 of the donors excluded sequences that lacked an unambiguous match to a single V gene segment. In an earlier analysis of approximately 590 of the donors, a V segment was called functional when productive rearrangements were above 56.7%, and segregating when the standard deviation between donors exceeded 5%. To diagnose cytomegalovirus status from the catalog of TCR beta chain sequences, a statistical classification framework was built. In a later analysis, TCR nucleotide sequences were compared against IMGT/GENE-DB human TR gene sequences so that V and J genes could be assigned. Using the TCRdist pipeline, a later analysis assigned CDR3 sequences along with most-parsimonious VDJ recombination scenarios. In a later analysis, each TCR beta chain was defined by its CDR3 amino acid sequence together with its V-gene family, and reads without a unique V-gene family were excluded. A later analysis removed several hundred highly shared, low-generation-probability nucleotide sequences to deal with suspected cross-contamination and a sequencing artifact. In a later analysis, a clonal expansion index was calculated for each public chain from normalized within-repertoire ranks of inferred template counts. Generation probabilities in a later analysis came from a VDJ recombination model fitted to out-of-frame rearrangements, and those results were checked against IGoR. A later analysis scored TCR-TCR, TCR-HLA and TCR-CMV co-occurrence with hypergeometric tests, applying a repertoire-size bias correction to TCR pairs. False discovery rates were estimated in a later analysis by permuting HLA or CMV assignments 20 times. In a later analysis, co-occurring TCRs were grouped using DBSCAN, and TCRdist sequence similarity was added for clustering within HLA-allele-positive subsets. Repertoires with fewer than 30,000 or more than 120,000 public chains, plus five repertoires with anomalous nucleotide sharing, were excluded from co-occurrence clustering. The table was pulled from immuneACCESS by TCRdb, which kept in-frame rearrangements only. Such tables lose some clones; where checked, under half of the loss comes from unresolved V genes, and the rest has no known cause. Clonal size and the V and J genes are those of that table, whereas D and trimming came from the DNA. The sample records 130,000 to 150,000 clones, approximately 80% of which are singletons. Approximately 6% of the sample belongs to the ten largest clones.

The cohort consisted of 600 to 700 healthy bone marrow donors. At the time of sampling, all cohort members were nominally healthy, though unrecorded immune exposures were likely present. The donor tested CMV seropositive, placing the donor among the roughly 300 seropositive members of the cohort. Every donor gave a peripheral blood sample, and the peripheral blood mononuclear cells from that sample were used for TCR beta sequencing. Genomic DNA extraction from the blood cell samples was performed with the Qiagen DNeasy Blood Extraction Kit. Rearrangement joined TRBV27 to TRBJ2-1; 10 junctional bases match TRBD2. This receptor was identified in a man between 25 and 39 years old in good health and CMV-seropositive. Source material: PBMCs. The CDR3 reads CASRHIGVAGGNEQFF. The sequenced DNA is TGTGCCAGCAGGCATATTGGGGTAGCGGGAGGCAATGAGCAGTTCTTC.